This TCR beta chain was sequenced for a study of glioma-infiltrating T cells. A note on this clonotype: The antigen remains unidentified.

Study-wide points: Tissue and blood shared very few CDR3 sequences.

Using RNA template, CDR3s of TCR alpha and beta were amplified with iRepertoire arm-PCR. Tissue mRNA or PBMC total RNA, roughly 85-450 ng, went into one-step reverse transcription and amplification. TCRdb reanalysed the multiplex PCR reads using MiXCR and keeps one entry per CDR3 protein. The data hold under 200,000 distinct CDR3 sequences, with roughly 32% observed a single time. The CDR3 covers 13 residues. Trimming left V 6 bases short and J 7 bases short, with 13 bases between. The source of this sequence is a human donor with low-grade glioma or glioblastoma, undergoing nonglioma brain surgery, or in good health (not recorded which). V is TRBV12-3 or TRBV12-4 and J is TRBJ1-5; maybe TRBD1 (5 bases). The sequenced sample consisted of glioma tissue, nonneoplastic brain tissue, or PBMCs (not recorded which). The CDR3 bases are TGTGCCAGCAGCCCGGGGGGAGAACAGCCCCAGCATTTT. It specifies CASSPGGEQPQHF.